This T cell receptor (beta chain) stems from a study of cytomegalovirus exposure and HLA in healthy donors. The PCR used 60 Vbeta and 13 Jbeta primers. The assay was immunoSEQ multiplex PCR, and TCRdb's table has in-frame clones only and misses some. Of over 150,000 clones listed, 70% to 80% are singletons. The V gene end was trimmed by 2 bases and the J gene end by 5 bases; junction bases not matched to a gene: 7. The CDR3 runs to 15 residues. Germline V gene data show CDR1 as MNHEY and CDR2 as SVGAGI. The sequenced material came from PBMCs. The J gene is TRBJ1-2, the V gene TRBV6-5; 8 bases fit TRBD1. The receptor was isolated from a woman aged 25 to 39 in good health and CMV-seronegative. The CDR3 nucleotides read TGTGCCAGCAGTTACGGGACGACAGGGGATTATGGCTACACCTTC. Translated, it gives CASSYGTTGDYGYTF.